This T cell receptor beta chain was sequenced for a study of T cell repertoires in cytomegalovirus infection. Germline-derived CDR1 and CDR2 are MNHEY and SVGAGI. This CDR3 spans 14 amino acids. V dropped 2 bases and J dropped 3 bases, with 10 bases sitting between them. General study points: Individuals carrying CMV plus the relevant HLA were identified by cumulative frequency of public TCR beta families.

This clonotype showed up just a few times. The antigen remains unidentified. MiXCR, applied by TCRdb to the reads, yields one record per CDR3 protein. The sample contains some 600,000 distinct CDR3 sequences, less than 25% of which appear only once. V usage is TRBV6-5 and J usage is TRBJ1-1; D remains ambiguous. Sequencing was performed on CD8+ T cells from PBMCs. The clonotype comes from a human donor in good health (CMV status not recorded). Some clones in this sample may be carry-over from other donors' samples. This chain's CDR3 is CASSYKEGYTEAFF. In DNA, the CDR3 is TGTGCCAGCAGTTACAAGGAAGGCTACACTGAAGCTTTCTTT.